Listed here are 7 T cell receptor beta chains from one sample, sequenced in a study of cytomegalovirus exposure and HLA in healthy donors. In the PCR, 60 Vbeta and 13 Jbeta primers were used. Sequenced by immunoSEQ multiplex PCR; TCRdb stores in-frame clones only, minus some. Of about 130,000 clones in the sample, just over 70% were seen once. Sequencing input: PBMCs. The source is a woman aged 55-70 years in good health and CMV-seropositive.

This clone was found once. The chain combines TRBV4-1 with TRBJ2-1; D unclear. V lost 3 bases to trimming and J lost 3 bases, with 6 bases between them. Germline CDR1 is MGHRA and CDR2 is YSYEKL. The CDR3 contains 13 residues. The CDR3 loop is CASSHNSYNEQFF. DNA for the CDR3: TGCGCCAGCAGCCACAACAGCTACAATGAGCAGTTCTTC.

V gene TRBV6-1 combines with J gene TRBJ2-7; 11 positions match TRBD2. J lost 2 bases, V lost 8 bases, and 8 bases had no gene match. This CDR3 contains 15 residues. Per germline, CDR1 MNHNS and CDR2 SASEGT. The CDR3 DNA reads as TGTGCCAGCCATATGACTAGCGGGGCGACCTACGAGCAGTACTTC. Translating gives CASHMTSGATYEQYF.

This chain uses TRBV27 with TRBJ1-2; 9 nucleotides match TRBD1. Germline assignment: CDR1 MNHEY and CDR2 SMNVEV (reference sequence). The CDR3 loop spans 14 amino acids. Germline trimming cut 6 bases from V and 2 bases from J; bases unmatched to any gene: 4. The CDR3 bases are TGTGCCAGCAGCCCCGGGACAGGGAACTATGGCTACACCTTC. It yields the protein CASSPGTGNYGYTF.

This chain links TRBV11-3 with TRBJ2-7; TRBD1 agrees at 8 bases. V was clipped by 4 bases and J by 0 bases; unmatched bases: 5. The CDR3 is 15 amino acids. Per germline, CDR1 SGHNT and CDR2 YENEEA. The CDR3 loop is CASSYRTGNSYEQYF. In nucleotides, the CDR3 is TGTGCCAGCAGCTACCGGACAGGGAACTCCTACGAGCAGTACTTC.

The CDR3 bases are TGTGCCAGCAGTTTAAGGGCCGATCGGGGTAAACTGTTTTTT. It encodes CASSLRADRGKLFF. The chain recombines TRBV27 with TRBJ1-4; D call uncertain. The germline V gene has CDR1 MNHEY and CDR2 SMNVEV (reference sequence). V shed 2 bases and J shed 11 bases, with 15 bases lying between them. CDR3 length equals 14 residues.

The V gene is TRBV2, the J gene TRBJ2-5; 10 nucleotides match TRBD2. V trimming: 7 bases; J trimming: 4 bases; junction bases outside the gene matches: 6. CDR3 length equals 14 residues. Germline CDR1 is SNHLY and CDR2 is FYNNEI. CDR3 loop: CASTPIAGGETQYF. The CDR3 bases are TGTGCCAGCACCCCCATAGCGGGGGGAGAGACCCAGTACTTC.

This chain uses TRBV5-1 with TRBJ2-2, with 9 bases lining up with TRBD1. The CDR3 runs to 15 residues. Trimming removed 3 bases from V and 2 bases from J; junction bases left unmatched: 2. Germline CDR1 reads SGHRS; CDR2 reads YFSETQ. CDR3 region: CASSWDRANTGELFF. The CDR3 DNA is TGCGCCAGCAGCTGGGACAGGGCAAACACCGGGGAGCTGTTTTTT.